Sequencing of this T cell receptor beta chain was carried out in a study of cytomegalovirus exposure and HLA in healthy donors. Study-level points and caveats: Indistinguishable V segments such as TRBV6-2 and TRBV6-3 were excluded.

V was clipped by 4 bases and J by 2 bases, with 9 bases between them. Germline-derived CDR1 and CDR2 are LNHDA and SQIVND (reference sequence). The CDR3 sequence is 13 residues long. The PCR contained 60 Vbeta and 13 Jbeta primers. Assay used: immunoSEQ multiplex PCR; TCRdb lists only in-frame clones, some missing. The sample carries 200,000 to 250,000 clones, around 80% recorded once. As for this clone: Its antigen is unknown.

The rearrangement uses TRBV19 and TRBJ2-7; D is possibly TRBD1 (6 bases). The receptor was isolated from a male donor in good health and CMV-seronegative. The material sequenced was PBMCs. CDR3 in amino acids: CASSKGGTYEQYF. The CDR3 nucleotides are TGTGCCAGTAGTAAAGGGGGTACCTACGAGCAGTACTTC.